This TCR beta chain is drawn from a study of graft-versus-host responses after intestinal transplantation. General study findings and limits: Maximum circulating GvH clone levels tracked with early post-transplant HvG decreases.

As regards this clone: Its antigen remains unidentified.

V dropped 0 bases and J dropped 1; count of bases not matched to a gene: 2. This CDR3 is built from 16 residues. The germline CDR1 and CDR2 sequences are MNHEY and SVGAGI. Using immunoSEQ multiplex PCR, the repertoire was profiled, and TCRdb retains in-frame clones only, with some absent. The sample lists about 66,000 clones, about 90% occurring once. The input for sequencing was unstimulated CD8+ T cells sorted from spleen or lymph node cells, taken before intestinal transplant. The rearrangement joins TRBV6-5 to TRBJ1-4, with TRBD1 matching over 7 bases. This TCR was recovered from a human donor who received an intestinal transplant. In nucleotides, the CDR3 is TGTGCCAGCAGTTACTCGGCAGGGGGAACTAATGAAAAACTGTTTTTT. This sequence encodes CASSYSAGGTNEKLFF.